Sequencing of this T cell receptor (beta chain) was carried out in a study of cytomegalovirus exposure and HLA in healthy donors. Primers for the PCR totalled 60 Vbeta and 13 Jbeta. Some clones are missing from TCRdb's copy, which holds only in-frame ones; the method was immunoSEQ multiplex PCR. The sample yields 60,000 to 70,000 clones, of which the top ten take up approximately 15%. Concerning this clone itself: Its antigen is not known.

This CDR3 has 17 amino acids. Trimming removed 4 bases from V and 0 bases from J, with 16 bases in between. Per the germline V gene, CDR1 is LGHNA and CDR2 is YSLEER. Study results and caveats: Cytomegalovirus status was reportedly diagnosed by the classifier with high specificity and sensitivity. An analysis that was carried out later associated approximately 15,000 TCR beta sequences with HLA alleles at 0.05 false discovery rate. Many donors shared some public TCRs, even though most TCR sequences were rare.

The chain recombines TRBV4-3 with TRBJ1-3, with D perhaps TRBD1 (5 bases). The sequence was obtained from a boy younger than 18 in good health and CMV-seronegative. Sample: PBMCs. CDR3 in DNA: TGCGCCAGCAGCCTACGAGGAGGGGCCAACTCTGGAAACACCATATATTTT. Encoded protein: CASSLRGGANSGNTIYF.